Listed here is a single T cell receptor (beta chain). Per the original data handling: Amplified reference gene primers provided the basis for estimating nucleated cell counts. Only in-frame clones appear in the TCRdb table, and some are missing; sequencing was by immunoSEQ multiplex PCR. The DNA gave D and trimming, while V, J and clone size come from that table. Found here are more than 40,000 clones, more than 70% of them singletons; the top ten hold about a tenth. These data originate in a study of blood T cell repertoires in COVID-19. Overall study: Whether acute or convalescent, the COVID-19 samples came from the United States, Italy and Spain. Sample material is recorded as cDNA or gDNA derived from T cells, B-cell-depleted T cells, or PBMCs.

The germline gives CDR1 SGDLS, CDR2 YYNGEE. The J segment lost 1 base and the V segment lost 4 bases, leaving 9 bases of the junction unmatched. The CDR3 contains 16 residues. The sample consisted of peripheral blood. The clonotype comes from a man in his forties or fifties with active COVID-19. The chain joins TRBV9 to TRBJ1-1, with 8 bases that match TRBD1. CDR3 region: CASSPRQGPRNTEAFF. The CDR3, as DNA: TGTGCCAGCAGCCCACGACAGGGGCCACGGAACACTGAAGCTTTCTTT.